A selection of T cell receptor beta chains follows, all from one sample in a study of response to subunit inactivated influenza vaccine. In TCRdb, the RT-PCR reads were re-called with MiXCR into one record per CDR3 protein. The sample carries 530,000 or so distinct CDR3 sequences, around 13% recorded once. The sequenced sample was PBMCs from blood, obtained about 13 days after vaccination. These receptors were collected from a middle-aged man who received an inactivated influenza vaccine. Each CDR3 is given with its conserved first and last residue. A D gene is named only where the DNA matches it firmly. Expanded clones get a size class; other rows say once, few or many, or leave the size out.

TRBJ2-7	TRBD1	TRBV7-2	NA	CASSQQGAYEQYF	TGTGCCAGCAGCCAACAGGGGGCCTACGAGCAGTACTTC
TRBJ1-1	TRBD1	TRBV5-1	NA	CATSATGGANTEAFF	TGCGCCACCAGCGCAACAGGGGGCGCAAACACTGAAGCTTTCTTT
TRBJ2-7	NA	TRBV27	few	CASSLSISGSFYEQYF	TGTGCCAGCAGTTTATCGATTTCCGGGAGTTTCTACGAGCAGTACTTC
TRBJ2-3	TRBD2	TRBV7-2	NA	CASSLASGRADTQYF	TGTGCCAGCAGCTTAGCTAGCGGGAGGGCGGATACGCAGTATTTT
TRBJ2-2	TRBD2	TRBV28	NA	CASSTQLAGRTGELFF	TGTGCCAGCAGTACCCAACTAGCGGGAAGGACCGGGGAGCTGTTTTTT
TRBJ2-2	NA	TRBV4-3	NA	CASSQFMTGAGGELFF	TGCGCCAGCAGCCAATTCATGACGGGGGCGGGTGGGGAGCTGTTTTTT
TRBJ2-6	NA	TRBV7-8	once	CASSLKGLLRGSGANVLTF	TGTGCCAGCAGCTTAAAAGGACTCTTAAGGGGTTCTGGGGCCAACGTCCTGACTTTC
TRBJ2-6	TRBD1	TRBV10-2	NA	CASAGGTGANVLTF	TGCGCCTCGGCAGGGGGCACTGGGGCCAACGTCCTGACTTTC
TRBJ2-5	TRBD2	TRBV5-1	NA	CASSILAGGETQYF	TGCGCCAGCAGCATACTAGCGGGAGGGGAGACCCAGTACTTC
TRBJ2-1	TRBD2	TRBV12-3/TRBV12-4	many	CASSLSGGAYNEQFF	TGTGCCAGCAGTTTAAGCGGGGGGGCCTACAATGAGCAGTTCTTC
TRBJ2-1	TRBD2	TRBV7-6	NA	CASSFTSGRDNEQFF	TGTGCCAGCAGTTTTACTAGCGGGAGAGACAATGAGCAGTTCTTC
TRBJ2-3	TRBD2	TRBV20-1	few	CSARDLGPSGYTDTQYF	TGCAGTGCTAGAGATTTAGGGCCTAGCGGGTACACAGATACGCAGTATTTT
TRBJ2-3	TRBD2	TRBV27	few	CASRWGLADGGTQYF	TGTGCCAGCAGGTGGGGACTAGCGGACGGGGGTACGCAGTATTTT
TRBJ2-1	TRBD1	TRBV6-2/TRBV6-3	few	CASSSPDRGGSYNEQFF	TGTGCCAGCAGTTCGCCCGACAGGGGTGGCTCCTACAATGAGCAGTTCTTC
TRBJ2-4	TRBD2	TRBV3-1	few	CASRPGLAGGQYF	TGTGCCAGCAGGCCGGGACTAGCGGGGGGTCAGTACTTC
TRBJ2-2	NA	TRBV6-2/TRBV6-3	NA	CASSFLTGELFF	TGTGCCAGCAGTTTCTTAACCGGGGAGCTGTTTTTT
TRBJ1-6	TRBD1	TRBV28	few	CASSIPGTANSPLHF	TGTGCCAGCAGCATACCCGGGACAGCGAATTCACCCCTCCACTTT
TRBJ1-4	TRBD1	TRBV4-3	NA	CASSQVWGTDEKLFF	TGCGCCAGCAGCCAAGTTTGGGGGACAGATGAAAAACTGTTTTTT
TRBJ2-2	NA	TRBV12-3/TRBV12-4	few	CASTPNTGELFF	TGTGCCAGCACCCCAAACACCGGGGAGCTGTTTTTT
TRBJ2-7	NA	TRBV5-4	NA	CASSLVGVNEQYF	TGTGCCAGCAGCTTGGTAGGGGTCAACGAGCAGTACTTC
TRBJ1-5	TRBD1	TRBV12-3/TRBV12-4	NA	CASSLMMTGEPQHF	TGTGCCAGCAGTTTAATGATGACAGGGGAGCCCCAGCATTTT
TRBJ2-3	NA	TRBV7-8	NA	CASSLALVTDTQYF	TGTGCCAGCAGCTTAGCACTAGTTACAGATACGCAGTATTTT
TRBJ1-2	NA	TRBV29-1	few	CSAGGPEGGYTF	TGCAGCGCCGGGGGACCGGAGGGAGGCTACACCTTC
TRBJ1-2	NA	TRBV7-2	NA	CASSHQGSYGYTF	TGTGCCAGCAGCCACCAGGGGAGTTATGGCTACACCTTC
TRBJ1-4	TRBD1	TRBV29-1	many	CSVAGTVEKLFF	TGCAGCGTCGCCGGGACAGTTGAAAAACTGTTTTTT
TRBJ2-7	TRBD2	TRBV20-1	NA	CSARSLTGLAGGGGYEQYF	TGCAGTGCTCGTAGCCTGACGGGACTAGCGGGGGGCGGGGGCTACGAGCAGTACTTC
TRBJ2-2	NA	TRBV6-2/TRBV6-3	NA	CASTPAGLNTGELFF	TGTGCCAGCACTCCAGCGGGCCTAAACACCGGGGAGCTGTTTTTT
TRBJ2-7	TRBD2	TRBV20-1	many	CSASEPRLAGEYEQYF	TGCAGTGCTAGTGAACCCCGACTAGCGGGAGAGTACGAGCAGTACTTC
TRBJ2-1	TRBD2	TRBV5-1	few	CASQEAGGSYNEQFF	TGCGCCAGCCAAGAGGCGGGAGGTTCCTACAATGAGCAGTTCTTC
TRBJ2-3	TRBD2	TRBV11-2	few	CASSPLPLGSGGPGYTQYF	TGTGCCAGCAGCCCATTGCCCCTGGGTAGCGGGGGGCCTGGGTATACGCAGTATTTT
TRBJ2-1	NA	TRBV5-5	NA	CASSLGPGERFF	TGTGCCAGCAGCTTGGGTCCCGGGGAGCGGTTCTTC
TRBJ2-7	NA	TRBV5-5	NA	CASSSYQEAEQYF	TGTGCCAGCAGCTCTTATCAGGAGGCCGAGCAGTACTTC
TRBJ2-1	NA	TRBV5-5	few	CASSLEVESNEQFF	TGTGCCAGCAGCTTGGAGGTGGAGTCAAATGAGCAGTTCTTC
TRBJ1-1	NA	TRBV7-9	few	CASSLDREGNTEAFF	TGTGCCAGCAGCTTAGACAGGGAGGGAAACACTGAAGCTTTCTTT
TRBJ1-2	TRBD1	TRBV2	few	CASSEAYRGYGYTF	TGTGCCAGCAGTGAAGCGTACAGGGGGTATGGCTACACCTTC
TRBJ1-1	NA	TRBV6-5	few	CASSNRVMAFF	TGTGCCAGCAGTAACAGGGTTATGGCTTTCTTT
TRBJ2-3	TRBD2	TRBV7-8	NA	CASSLLGLAGTDTQYF	TGTGCCAGCAGCTTACTGGGACTAGCGGGCACAGATACGCAGTATTTT
TRBJ1-1	NA	TRBV7-8	few	CASSLASTGRTEAFF	TGTGCCAGCAGCTTAGCGTCAACAGGGCGAACTGAAGCTTTCTTT
TRBJ2-3	TRBD1	TRBV28	few	CASSSGTGKTDTQYF	TGTGCCAGCAGTTCCGGGACAGGGAAAACAGATACGCAGTATTTT
TRBJ2-1	NA	TRBV20-1	NA	CSAGLGYEQFF	TGCAGTGCTGGCCTGGGGTATGAGCAGTTCTTC
TRBJ2-1	NA	TRBV7-7	NA	CASSLEVASRGSSYNEQFF	TGTGCTAGCAGCTTAGAGGTCGCGAGTCGGGGAAGCTCCTACAATGAGCAGTTCTTC
TRBJ1-5	NA	TRBV20-1	few	CSATTGNNQPQHF	TGCAGTGCCACGACAGGAAACAATCAGCCCCAGCATTTT
TRBJ2-1	TRBD2	TRBV7-6	few	CASSLRTSGVGTYNEQFF	TGTGCCAGCAGCTTACGCACTAGCGGGGTCGGGACCTACAATGAGCAGTTCTTC
TRBJ2-3	NA	TRBV12-5	NA	CASGLLLTGGVSTQYF	TGTGCTAGTGGTTTGCTACTCACCGGGGGCGTGTCTACGCAGTATTTT
TRBJ2-7	NA	TRBV29-1	few	CSVETGRSALLEQYF	TGCAGCGTTGAGACGGGCAGGTCGGCCCTCTTGGAGCAGTACTTC
TRBJ2-7	NA	TRBV6-2/TRBV6-3	many	CASSAVYEQYF	TGTGCCAGCAGTGCGGTCTACGAGCAGTACTTC
TRBJ2-1	NA	TRBV9	few	CASSLRLSGSYNEQFF	TGTGCCAGCAGCCTGCGACTGAGCGGGTCCTACAATGAGCAGTTCTTC
TRBJ1-2	TRBD1	TRBV7-8	NA	CASTSRQGAPNYGYTF	TGTGCCAGCACCTCCAGACAGGGGGCGCCTAACTATGGCTACACCTTC
TRBJ2-3	TRBD2	TRBV5-1	NA	CASRPSSGMITDTQYF	TGCGCCAGCAGACCCTCTAGCGGGATGATCACAGATACGCAGTATTTT
TRBJ1-4	TRBD1	TRBV5-4	few	CASSRSGTANEKLFF	TGTGCCAGCAGCAGATCCGGGACAGCTAATGAAAAACTGTTTTTT
TRBJ2-1	TRBD1	TRBV12-3/TRBV12-4	many	CASSPHRGPYNEQFF	TGTGCCAGCAGCCCCCACAGGGGACCCTACAATGAGCAGTTCTTC